The 15 T cell receptor beta chains given below trace back to one sample, sequenced in a study of neurological immune-mediated disorders. TCRdb ran MiXCR on the 5' RACE reads and lists one entry per CDR3 protein. Of around 46,000 distinct CDR3 sequences listed, roughly 4.1% are singletons. Sequences were obtained from PBMCs. The receptor set was obtained from a woman aged 55-70 years with multiple sclerosis.

This clonotype has at least ten counts. This rearrangement joins TRBV20-1 to TRBJ2-6; weak D call: TRBD2 (5 bases). CDR1 and CDR2 (germline): DFQATT, SNEGSKA (reference sequence). The CDR3 length is 16 residues. V gave up 6 bases and J gave up 4 bases, with 19 bases separating them. CDR3 in DNA: TGCAGTGCCGACCCGGGCCCCCTAGCCGGGGCCAACGTCCTGACTTTC. Translated, it gives CSADPGPLAGANVLTF.

The CDR3 protein is CASSLGTSGRPSYNEQFF. CDR3 nucleotides: TGTGCCAGCAGCTTAGGGACTAGCGGGAGACCCTCCTACAATGAGCAGTTCTTC. This chain links TRBV7-9 with TRBJ2-1; 13 bases align to TRBD2. The CDR3 has 18 residues. Trimming at V came to 1 base and at J to 0 bases, leaving 3 bases not matched to a gene. The germline V gene encodes CDR1 SEHNR and CDR2 FQNEAQ (reference sequence).

This chain connects TRBV14 to TRBJ1-2; perhaps TRBD1 as D (6 bases). The germline V and J ends were trimmed by 5 bases and 7 bases, with 17 bases remaining between them. The CDR3 runs to 14 residues. CDR1 and CDR2 from the germline V gene are SGHDN and FVKESK. As DNA, the CDR3 is TGTGCCAGCAGCTCGGGGGCCGGGTCTGGTGGCTACACCTTC. Its translation is CASSSGAGSGGYTF.

In this sample, this clonotype turned up many times. The chain has TRBV4-3 and TRBJ2-1; no clear D gene. Trimming removed 4 bases from V and 2 bases from J, with 12 bases in between. Germline CDR1 and CDR2: LGHNA and YSLEER. The CDR3 has 15 residues. The CDR3 is CASSRGSGAYNEQFF. The CDR3 DNA follows: TGCGCCAGCAGCCGCGGCTCCGGCGCCTACAATGAGCAGTTCTTC.

Ten or more counts support this clonotype. The V gene is TRBV12-3 or TRBV12-4, the J gene TRBJ1-5; no definite D call. CDR3 length: 13 residues. Trimming took 7 bases from V and 5 from J, leaving 12 bases between them. The CDR3 DNA sequence: TGTGCCAGCAAGTCAGGAACTTATCAGCCCCAGCATTTT. Translation gives CASKSGTYQPQHF.

This clonotype was observed at least ten times. Written as DNA, the CDR3 is TGTGCCAGCAGCTTGTTATCTGTGGGCCTAAGCACAGATACGCAGTATTTT. It translates to CASSLLSVGLSTDTQYF. The chain carries TRBV5-4 and TRBJ2-3; D is unclear. Germline CDR1 SGHNT, CDR2 YYREEE (reference sequence). The CDR3 covers 17 residues. V shed 1 base and J shed 0 bases, with 15 bases lying between them.

This clonotype was observed at least ten times. This chain joins TRBV9 and TRBJ1-2; maybe TRBD1 (5 bases). CDR1 is SGDLS and CDR2 is YYNGEE in the germline V gene. V lost 2 bases and J lost 4, with 6 bases in between. This CDR3 has 12 residues. The CDR3 DNA sequence: TGTGCCAGCAGCGTCCAGGGCTATGGCTACACCTTC. This codes for CASSVQGYGYTF.

This clonotype was seen a few times. This chain links TRBV12-3 or TRBV12-4 with TRBJ2-3; 8 positions agree with TRBD2. CDR3 length: 13 residues. V trimming: 6 bases; J trimming: 4 bases; junction bases outside the gene matches: 3. The CDR3 sequence is CASSRGGSDTQYF. CDR3 bases: TGTGCCAGCAGCCGGGGGGGCTCAGATACGCAGTATTTT.

Ten or more counts support this clonotype. The rearrangement links TRBV7-2 to TRBJ2-2; no definite D call. Germline V gives CDR1 SGHTA, CDR2 FQGNSA. CDR3 length: 15 amino acids. V dropped 1 base and J dropped 3 bases, with 9 bases sitting between them. The CDR3 nucleotides read TGTGCCAGCAGCTTAGGGGGTTTCGACACCGGGGAGCTGTTTTTT. It yields the protein CASSLGGFDTGELFF.

This clonotype was seen repeatedly, ten times or more. This sequence joins TRBV20-1 and TRBJ2-3; D gene ambiguous. Trimming cost V 2 bases and J 0 bases, with 9 bases left between them. CDR3 length: 14 residues. Germline assignment: CDR1 DFQATT and CDR2 SNEGSKA (reference sequence). CDR3 in amino acids: CSARWRKSTDTQYF. The CDR3 region has the DNA TGCAGTGCTAGATGGCGGAAAAGCACAGATACGCAGTATTTT.

This clonotype was counted only a few times. This chain links TRBV20-1 with TRBJ1-2; D might be TRBD1 (5 bases). CDR3 size: 13 residues. V shed 5 bases and J shed 4 bases, with 14 bases lying between them. In germline, CDR1 is DFQATT, CDR2 SNEGSKA (reference sequence). The CDR3 is CSAGPGDGYGYTF. CDR3 nucleotide sequence: TGCAGTGCTGGGCCCGGGGACGGCTATGGCTACACCTTC.

This chain uses TRBV12-3 or TRBV12-4 with TRBJ1-2; TRBD1 aligns across 9 bases. V shed 5 bases, J shed 7 bases, and the junction held 8 bases outside the gene matches. The CDR3 consists of 14 residues. The CDR3 DNA is TGTGCCAGCAGTCCCCTGACAGGGGGGATTGGCTACACCTTC. It codes for CASSPLTGGIGYTF.

This clonotype was found many times. The chain's CDR3 is CASSFTDATEAFF. CDR3 in DNA: TGTGCCAGCAGTTTCACGGACGCCACTGAAGCTTTCTTT. The chain carries TRBV12-3 or TRBV12-4 and TRBJ1-1, with D uncertain. V lost 3 bases to trimming and J lost 4 bases, with 9 bases between them. The CDR3 sequence is 13 residues long.

This clonotype was counted ten times or more. V usage is TRBV4-3 and J usage is TRBJ1-1; D is ambiguous. From germline, CDR1 is LGHNA and CDR2 YSLEER. Trimming took 4 bases from V and 1 from J, leaving 10 bases between them. The CDR3 consists of 14 residues. The CDR3 spells CASSLTLQNTEAFF. In DNA form, the CDR3 reads TGCGCCAGCAGCCTAACCCTCCAGAACACTGAAGCTTTCTTT.

This clonotype was seen a handful of times. The chain is built from TRBV25-1 and TRBJ2-2, with D perhaps matching TRBD2 (5 bases). There are 14 residues in the CDR3. Germline values: CDR1 MGHDK, CDR2 SYGVNS. The V end lost 5 bases, the J end lost 4 bases, and 11 bases lay between the germline ends. CDR3 in DNA: TGTGCCAGCAGTAGGCGAGGGATCACCGGGGAGCTGTTTTTT. Translation: CASSRRGITGELFF.